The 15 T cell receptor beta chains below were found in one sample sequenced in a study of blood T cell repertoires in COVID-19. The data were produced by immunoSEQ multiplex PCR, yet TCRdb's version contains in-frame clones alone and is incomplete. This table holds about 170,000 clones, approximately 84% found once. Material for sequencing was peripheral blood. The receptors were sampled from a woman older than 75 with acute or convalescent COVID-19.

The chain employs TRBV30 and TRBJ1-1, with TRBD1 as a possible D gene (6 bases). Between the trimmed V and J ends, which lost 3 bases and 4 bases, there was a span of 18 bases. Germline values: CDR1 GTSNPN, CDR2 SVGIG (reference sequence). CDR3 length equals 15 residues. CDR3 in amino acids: CAWRITPGAGTEAFF. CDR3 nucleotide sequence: TGTGCCTGGAGGATAACCCCAGGGGCAGGCACTGAAGCTTTCTTT.

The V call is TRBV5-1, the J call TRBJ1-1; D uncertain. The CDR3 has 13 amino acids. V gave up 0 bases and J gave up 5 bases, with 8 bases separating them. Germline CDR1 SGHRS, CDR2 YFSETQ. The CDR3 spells CASSLAAETEAFF. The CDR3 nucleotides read TGCGCCAGCAGCTTGGCGGCGGAGACTGAAGCTTTCTTT. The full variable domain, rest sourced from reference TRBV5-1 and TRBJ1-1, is KAGVTQTPRYLIKTRGQQVTLSCSPISGHRSVSWYQQTPGQGLQFLFEYFSETQRNKGNFPGRFSGRQFSNSRSEMNVSTLELGDSALYLCASSLAAETEAFFGQGTRLTVV.

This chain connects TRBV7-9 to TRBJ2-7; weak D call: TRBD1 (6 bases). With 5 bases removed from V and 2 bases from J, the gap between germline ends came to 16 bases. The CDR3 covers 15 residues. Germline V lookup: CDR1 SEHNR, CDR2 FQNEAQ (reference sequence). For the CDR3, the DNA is TGTGCCAGCAGCCCACGACAGGCCTTAACCTACGAGCAGTACTTC. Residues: CASSPRQALTYEQYF.

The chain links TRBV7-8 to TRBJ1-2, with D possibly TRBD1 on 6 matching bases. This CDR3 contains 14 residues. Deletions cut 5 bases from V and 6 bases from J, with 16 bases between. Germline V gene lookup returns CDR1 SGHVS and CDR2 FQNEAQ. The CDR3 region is CASSPDLTGNGYTF. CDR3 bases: TGTGCCAGCAGCCCCGACCTCACAGGGAATGGCTACACCTTC.

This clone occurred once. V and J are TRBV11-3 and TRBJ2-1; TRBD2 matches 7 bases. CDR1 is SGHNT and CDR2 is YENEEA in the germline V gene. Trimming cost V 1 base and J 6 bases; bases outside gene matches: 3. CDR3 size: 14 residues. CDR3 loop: CASSLGGSGNEQFF. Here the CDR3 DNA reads TGTGCCAGCAGCTTAGGCGGGAGTGGCAATGAGCAGTTCTTC.

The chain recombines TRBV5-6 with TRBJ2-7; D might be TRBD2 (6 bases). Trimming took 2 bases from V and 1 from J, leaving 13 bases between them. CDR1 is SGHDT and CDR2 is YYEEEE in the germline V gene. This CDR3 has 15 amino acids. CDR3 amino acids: CASSFSAGTSYEQYF. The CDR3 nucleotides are TGTGCCAGCAGCTTTTCCGCCGGGACTTCCTACGAGCAGTACTTC.

The chain's CDR3 is CASSLGATSFSTDTQYF. In nucleotides, the CDR3 is TGTGCCAGCAGCTTAGGGGCGACTAGTTTTTCCACAGATACGCAGTATTTT. The chain joins TRBV11-2 to TRBJ2-3, with a possible D match to TRBD2 (6 bases). The CDR3 has 17 amino acids. V lost 1 base to trimming and J lost 2 bases, with 16 bases between them. Germline CDR1 SGHAT, CDR2 FQNNGV.

Here the CDR3 DNA reads TGCGCCAGCACCCAGGGGGCAGGTTGGAACACTGAAGCTTTCTTT. It is translated as CASTQGAGWNTEAFF. The chain links TRBV10-2 to TRBJ1-1, with TRBD1 identical over 8 bases. V was clipped by 7 bases and J by 1 base; unmatched bases: 8. The length of the CDR3 is 15 residues. CDR1 and CDR2 from the germline V gene are WSHSY and SAAADI.

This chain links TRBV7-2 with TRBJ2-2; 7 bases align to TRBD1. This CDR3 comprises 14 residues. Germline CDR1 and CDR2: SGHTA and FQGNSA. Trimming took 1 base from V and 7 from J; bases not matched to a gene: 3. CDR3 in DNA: TGTGCCAGCAGCTTAGGACAGGGCAGCGGGGAGCTGTTTTTT. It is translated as CASSLGQGSGELFF. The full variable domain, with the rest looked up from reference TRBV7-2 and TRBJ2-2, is GAGVSQSPSNKVTEKGKDVELRCDPISGHTALYWYRQSLGQGLEFLIYFQGNSAPDKSGLPSDRFSAERTGGSVSTLTIQRTQQEDSAVYLCASSLGQGSGELFFGEGSRLTVL.

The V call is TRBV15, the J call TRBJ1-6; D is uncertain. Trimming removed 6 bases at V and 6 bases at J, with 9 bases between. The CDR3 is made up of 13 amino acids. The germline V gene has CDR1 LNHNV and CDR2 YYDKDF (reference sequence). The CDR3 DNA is TGTGCCACCAGTCCGGGTTCTAATTCACCCCTCCACTTT. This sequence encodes CATSPGSNSPLHF.

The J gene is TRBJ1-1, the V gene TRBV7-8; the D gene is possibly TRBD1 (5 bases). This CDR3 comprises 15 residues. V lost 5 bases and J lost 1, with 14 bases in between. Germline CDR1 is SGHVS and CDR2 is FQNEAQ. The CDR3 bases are TGTGCCAGCAGCCCCCGGGGGGGATCGAACACTGAAGCTTTCTTT. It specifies CASSPRGGSNTEAFF.

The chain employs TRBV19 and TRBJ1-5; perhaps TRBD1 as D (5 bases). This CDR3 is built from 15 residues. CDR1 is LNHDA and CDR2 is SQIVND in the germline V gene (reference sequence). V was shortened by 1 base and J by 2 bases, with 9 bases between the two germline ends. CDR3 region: CASSIGGAGNQPQHF. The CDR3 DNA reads TGTGCCAGTAGTATAGGGGGCGCGGGCAATCAGCCCCAGCATTTT.

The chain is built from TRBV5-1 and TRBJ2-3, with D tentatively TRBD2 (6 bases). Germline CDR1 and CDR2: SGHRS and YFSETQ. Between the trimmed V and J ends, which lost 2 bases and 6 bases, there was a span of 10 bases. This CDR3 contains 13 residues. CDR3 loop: CASSFWGRDTQYF. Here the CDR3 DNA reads TGCGCCAGCAGCTTCTGGGGGAGGGATACGCAGTATTTT.

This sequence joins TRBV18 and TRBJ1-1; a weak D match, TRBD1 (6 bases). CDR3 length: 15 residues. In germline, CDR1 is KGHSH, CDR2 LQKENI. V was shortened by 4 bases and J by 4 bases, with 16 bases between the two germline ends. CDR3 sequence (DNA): TGTGCCAGCTCACTCTGGGGGGGGGCGACCACTGAAGCTTTCTTT. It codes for CASSLWGGATTEAFF. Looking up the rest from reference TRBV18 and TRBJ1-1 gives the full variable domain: NAGVMQNPRHLVRRRGQEARLRCSPMKGHSHVYWYRQLPEEGLKFMVYLQKENIIDESGMPKERFSAEFPKEGPSILRIQQVVRGDSAAYFCASSLWGGATTEAFFGQGTRLTVV.

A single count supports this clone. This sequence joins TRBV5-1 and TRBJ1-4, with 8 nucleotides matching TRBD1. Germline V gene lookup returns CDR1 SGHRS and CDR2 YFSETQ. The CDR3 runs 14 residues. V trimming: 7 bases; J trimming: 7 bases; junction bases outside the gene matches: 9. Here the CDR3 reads CASGDQGAGEKLFF. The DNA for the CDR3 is TGCGCCAGCGGCGACCAGGGGGCAGGTGAAAAACTGTTTTTT.